This T cell receptor (beta chain) was captured by sequencing in a study of blood T cell repertoires in COVID-19. Study as a whole: Sources were T cells, B-cell-depleted T cells, or PBMCs; the material itself was cDNA or gDNA.

Some clones are missing from TCRdb's copy, which holds only in-frame ones; the method was immunoSEQ multiplex PCR. The sample yields about 20,000 clones, more than 80% seen once. There are 16 residues in the CDR3. The V segment lost 4 bases and the J segment 3 bases; nucleotides outside the gene matches: 8. The germline V gene encodes CDR1 SQVTM and CDR2 ANQGSEA. In its sample, this clone was seen once. The origin of this receptor is a human donor in a cohort sampled during active COVID-19. This rearrangement joins TRBV29-1 to TRBJ2-7; 14 bases fit TRBD2. The source material was peripheral blood. CDR3: CSVAGTSGGRGYEQYF. CDR3 coding DNA: TGCAGCGTTGCTGGGACTAGCGGGGGAAGAGGCTACGAGCAGTACTTC.